This entry concerns a single TCR beta chain. These data belong to a study of blood T cell repertoires in COVID-19. Recruits, aged roughly 18 to 89 years, lived in 25 or so US areas. Grouping used clinical history reported by participants in a survey and questionnaire. In the study's own analysis: For nucleated cells, counts were estimated from reference gene primer amplification. The repertoire was sequenced with immunoSEQ multiplex PCR; TCRdb's copy has only in-frame clones and lacks some. V, J and clone size derive from that table, while D and trimming were established from the DNA sequence. The profile covers 62,000 or so clones, with roughly 80% appearing a single time and approximately 3.5% taken by the ten largest. What was sequenced was PBMCs or T cells enriched from blood (not recorded which). The clonotype comes from a woman in her thirties or forties with acute COVID-19.

The CDR3 here is CSVDAEGANYGYTF. The DNA for the CDR3 is TGCAGCGTTGATGCTGAGGGGGCCAACTATGGCTACACCTTC. This chain links TRBV29-1 with TRBJ1-2, with 7 bases that match TRBD1. Germline values: CDR1 SQVTM, CDR2 ANQGSEA. This CDR3 has 14 residues. V trimming: 3 bases; J trimming: 2 bases; junction bases outside the gene matches: 6.